This T cell receptor (beta chain) comes out of a study of beta chain features in type 1 diabetes. Study-wide background: There were around 100,000,000 sorted cells examined across all samples.

This clone was recorded a few times. What it binds is unknown. Sequencing targeted expressed TCRB transcripts, as all isolated RNA had been reverse transcribed. Assay: immunoSEQ multiplex PCR; the TCRdb copy retains only in-frame clones and omits some. The top ten hold roughly 0.7% of the sample, which has about 130,000 clones, about 8.7% seen once. General study findings and limits: A pattern of fewer insertions and more deletions at VDJ junctions was seen in type 1 diabetes patients.

V was pared by 4 bases and J by 2 bases, with 12 bases between. This CDR3 has 15 amino acids. Germline V lookup: CDR1 KGHSH, CDR2 LQKENI. This sequence joins TRBV18 and TRBJ1-5; D call uncertain. Sequences were obtained from central memory CD4+ T cells from blood. The sequence came from a man between 18 and 35 years old in good health. CDR3: CASSLASFGNQPQHF. In nucleotides, the CDR3 is TGTGCCAGCTCACTAGCGAGTTTCGGCAATCAGCCCCAGCATTTT.